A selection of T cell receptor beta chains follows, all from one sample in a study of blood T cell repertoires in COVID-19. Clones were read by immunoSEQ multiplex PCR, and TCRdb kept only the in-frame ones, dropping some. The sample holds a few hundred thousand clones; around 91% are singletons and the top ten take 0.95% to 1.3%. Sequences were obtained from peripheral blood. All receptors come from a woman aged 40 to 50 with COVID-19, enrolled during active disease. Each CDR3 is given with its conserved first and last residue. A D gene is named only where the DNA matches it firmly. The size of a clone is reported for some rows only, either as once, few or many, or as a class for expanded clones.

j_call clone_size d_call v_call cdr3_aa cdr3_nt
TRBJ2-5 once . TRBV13 CASSSGGAGTETQYF TGTGCCAGCAGCTCCGGGGGTGCAGGGACGGAGACCCAGTACTTC
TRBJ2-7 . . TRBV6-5 CASSYSMRGPSYEQYF TGTGCCAGCAGTTACTCGATGCGGGGGCCCTCCTACGAGCAGTACTTC
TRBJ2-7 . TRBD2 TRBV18 CASSWTGGSSYEQYF TGTGCCAGCTCATGGACCGGGGGGAGCTCCTACGAGCAGTACTTC
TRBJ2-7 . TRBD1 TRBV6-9 CASSQAPGQGFPYEQYF TGTGCCAGCAGCCAAGCACCGGGACAGGGTTTTCCCTACGAGCAGTACTTC
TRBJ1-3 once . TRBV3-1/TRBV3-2 CASSQPGVGSGNTIYF TGTGCCAGCAGCCAACCCGGGGTAGGGTCTGGAAACACCATATATTTT
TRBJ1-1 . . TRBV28 CASNPTGMNTEAFF TGTGCCAGCAATCCCACAGGGATGAACACTGAAGCTTTCTTT
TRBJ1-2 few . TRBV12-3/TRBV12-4 CASSFRGGYTF TGTGCCAGCAGTTTCAGGGGAGGCTACACCTTC
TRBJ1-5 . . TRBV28 CASRPTGGPSHYSNQPQHF TGTGCCAGCAGGCCTACGGGGGGGCCCAGCCATTATAGCAATCAGCCCCAGCATTTT
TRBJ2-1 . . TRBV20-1 CSAGDYNEQFF TGCAGTGCAGGGGACTACAATGAGCAGTTCTTC
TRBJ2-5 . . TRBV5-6 CASSSPSAGETQYF TGTGCCAGCAGCTCTCCTAGCGCCGGGGAGACCCAGTACTTC
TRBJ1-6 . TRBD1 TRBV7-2 CASSLARGDLSPLHF TGTGCCAGCAGCTTAGCCAGGGGGGATCTTTCACCCCTCCACTTT
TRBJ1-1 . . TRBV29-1 CSVDMWARDTEAFF TGCAGCGTTGATATGTGGGCGCGCGACACTGAAGCTTTCTTT
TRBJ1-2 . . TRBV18 CASSPALGTFYGYTF TGTGCCAGCTCACCAGCCCTCGGGACATTCTATGGCTACACCTTC
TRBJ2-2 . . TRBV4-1 CASSQEEVGRGVLGGELFF TGCGCCAGCAGCCAAGAAGAAGTTGGCAGGGGAGTCCTAGGCGGGGAGCTGTTTTTT
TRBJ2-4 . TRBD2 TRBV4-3 CASSHTSGKNIQYF TGCGCCAGCAGCCACACTAGCGGTAAAAACATTCAGTACTTC
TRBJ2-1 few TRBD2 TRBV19 CASSPSDERGEQFF TGTGCCAGTAGTCCCTCGGACGAGCGGGGTGAGCAGTTCTTC
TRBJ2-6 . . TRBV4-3 CASSQGFPGQGSGANVLTF TGCGCCAGCAGCCAAGGGTTCCCGGGACAAGGCTCTGGGGCCAACGTCCTGACTTTC
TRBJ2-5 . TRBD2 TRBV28 CASNYQKAGGETQYF TGTGCCAGCAACTACCAAAAGGCGGGGGGAGAGACCCAGTACTTC
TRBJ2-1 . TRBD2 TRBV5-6 CASSFIAGRYNEQFF TGTGCCAGCAGCTTCATAGCGGGACGCTACAATGAGCAGTTCTTC
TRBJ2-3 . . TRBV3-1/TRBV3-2 CASTPTGPPPLSTDTQYF TGTGCCAGCACCCCGACAGGTCCTCCCCCCCTGAGCACAGATACGCAGTATTTT
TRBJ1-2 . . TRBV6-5 CAVRGGNYGYTF TGTGCCGTCCGGGGAGGCAACTATGGCTACACCTTC
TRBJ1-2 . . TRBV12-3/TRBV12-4 CASRGDQGYTF TGTGCCAGCAGAGGAGATCAGGGCTACACCTTC
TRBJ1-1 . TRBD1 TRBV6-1 CASSESGGWLNTEAFF TGTGCCAGCAGTGAGTCAGGGGGGTGGTTGAACACTGAAGCTTTCTTT
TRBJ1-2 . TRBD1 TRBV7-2 CASSSKWGQINYGYTF TGTGCCAGCAGCTCCAAGTGGGGACAGATAAACTATGGCTACACCTTC
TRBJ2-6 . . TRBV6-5 CATNPSSGANVLTF TGTGCCACCAACCCCAGCTCTGGGGCCAACGTCCTGACTTTC
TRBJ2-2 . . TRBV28 CASSLGRPGTGELFF TGTGCCAGCAGTTTAGGGAGGCCGGGTACCGGGGAGCTGTTTTTT
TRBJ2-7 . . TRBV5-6 CASSLEDTMEQYF TGTGCCAGCAGCTTAGAGGACACCATGGAGCAGTACTTC
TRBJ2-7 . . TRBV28 CASSPRRGTYEQYF TGTGCCAGCAGTCCTCGGCGGGGAACTTACGAGCAGTACTTC